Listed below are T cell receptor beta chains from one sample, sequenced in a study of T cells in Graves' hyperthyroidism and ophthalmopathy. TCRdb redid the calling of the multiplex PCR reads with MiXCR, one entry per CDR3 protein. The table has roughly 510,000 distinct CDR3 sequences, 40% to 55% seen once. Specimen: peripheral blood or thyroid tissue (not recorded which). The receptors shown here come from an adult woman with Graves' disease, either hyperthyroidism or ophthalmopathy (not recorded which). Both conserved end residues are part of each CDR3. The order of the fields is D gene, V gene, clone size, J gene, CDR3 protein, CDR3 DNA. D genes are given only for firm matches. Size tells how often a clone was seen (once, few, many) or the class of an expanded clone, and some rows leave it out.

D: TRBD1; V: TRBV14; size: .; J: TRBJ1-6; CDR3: CAVARQGNNSPLHF; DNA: TGTGCCGTAGCCAGACAGGGAAATAATTCACCCCTCCACTTT
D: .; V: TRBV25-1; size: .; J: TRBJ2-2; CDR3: CASVGWGSTGELFF; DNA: TGTGCCAGCGTTGGTTGGGGTTCCACCGGGGAGCTGTTTTTT
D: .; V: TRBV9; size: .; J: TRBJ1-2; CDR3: CASSPRTSGGYGYTF; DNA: TGTGCCAGCAGCCCCCGGACCTCAGGCGGCTATGGCTACACCTTC
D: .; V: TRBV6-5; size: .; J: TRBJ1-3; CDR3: CASRAAISGNTIYF; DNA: TGTGCCAGCAGGGCGGCCATCTCTGGAAACACCATATATTTT
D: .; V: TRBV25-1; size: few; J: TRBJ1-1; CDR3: CASSESLGATEAFF; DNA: TGTGCCAGCAGTGAATCTCTGGGAGCCACTGAAGCTTTCTTT
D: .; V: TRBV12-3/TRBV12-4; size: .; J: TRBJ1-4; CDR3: CASSFGRATNEKLFF; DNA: TGTGCCAGCAGTTTTGGAAGGGCAACTAATGAAAAACTGTTTTTT
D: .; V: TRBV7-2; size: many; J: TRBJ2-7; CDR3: CASTLGRSYEQYF; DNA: TGTGCCAGCACCCTCGGAAGATCCTACGAGCAGTACTTC
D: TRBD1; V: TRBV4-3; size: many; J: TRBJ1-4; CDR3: CASSQDSQGRQKLFF; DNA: TGCGCCAGCAGCCAAGATTCACAGGGGAGGCAAAAACTGTTTTTT
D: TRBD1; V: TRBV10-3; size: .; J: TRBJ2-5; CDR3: CAISEGRGRQETQYF; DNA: TGTGCCATCAGTGAGGGCAGGGGGCGCCAAGAGACCCAGTACTTC
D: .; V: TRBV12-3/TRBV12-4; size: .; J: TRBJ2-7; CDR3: CASSSPASF; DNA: TGTGCCAGCAGCTCCCCGGCTAGCTTC
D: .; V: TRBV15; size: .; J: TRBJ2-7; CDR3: CATSSLPDGGYEQYF; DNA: TGTGCCACCAGCAGCCTGCCGGACGGAGGCTACGAGCAGTACTTC
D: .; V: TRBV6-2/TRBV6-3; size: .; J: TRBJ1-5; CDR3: CASSYGQEHQPQHF; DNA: TGTGCCAGCAGTTACGGGCAGGAGCATCAGCCCCAGCATTTT
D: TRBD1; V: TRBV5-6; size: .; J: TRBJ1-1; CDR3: CASSDSNRGMNTEAFF; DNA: TGTGCCAGCAGCGACAGCAACAGGGGGATGAACACTGAAGCTTTCTTT
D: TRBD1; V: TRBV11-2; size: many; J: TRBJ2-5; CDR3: CASSSLGPGQGRETQYF; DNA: TGTGCCAGCAGCTCCCTGGGACCGGGACAGGGGAGGGAGACCCAGTACTTC
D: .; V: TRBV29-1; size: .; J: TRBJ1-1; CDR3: CSAQYVGREGTEAFF; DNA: TGCAGCGCCCAGTATGTCGGCAGGGAAGGCACTGAAGCTTTCTTT
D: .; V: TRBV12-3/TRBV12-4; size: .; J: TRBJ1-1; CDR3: CASSPPDTEAFF; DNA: TGTGCCAGCAGTCCGCCAGACACTGAAGCTTTCTTT
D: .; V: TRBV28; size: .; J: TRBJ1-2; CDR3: CASSLTATYGYTF; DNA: TGTGCCAGCAGTTTAACAGCGACTTATGGCTACACCTTC
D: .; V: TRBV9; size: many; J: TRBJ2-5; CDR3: CASSVGGRETQYF; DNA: TGTGCCAGCAGCGTGGGCGGACGAGAGACCCAGTACTTC
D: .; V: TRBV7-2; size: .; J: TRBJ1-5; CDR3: CASSGDGSNQPQHF; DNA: TGTGCCAGCAGCGGGGACGGAAGCAATCAGCCCCAGCATTTT
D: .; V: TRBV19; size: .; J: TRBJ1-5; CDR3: CASRPNGGHGNQPQHF; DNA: TGTGCCAGCAGACCAAACGGGGGGCACGGCAATCAGCCCCAGCATTTT
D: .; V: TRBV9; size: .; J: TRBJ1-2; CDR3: CASSKAGHSGYTF; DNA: TGTGCCAGCAGCAAAGCTGGCCACTCTGGCTACACCTTC
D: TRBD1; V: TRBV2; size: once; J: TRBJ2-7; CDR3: CARSGTGVGEQYF; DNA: TGTGCCAGATCCGGGACAGGGGTAGGCGAGCAGTACTTC
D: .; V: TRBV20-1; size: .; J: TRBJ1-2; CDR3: CSARSRGYTF; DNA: TGCAGTGCTAGGTCTCGGGGCTACACCTTC
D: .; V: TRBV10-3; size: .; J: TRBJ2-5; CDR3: CAIQPGRGQGSRETQYF; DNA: TGTGCCATCCAACCGGGACGGGGCCAGGGCTCTCGAGAGACCCAGTACTTC
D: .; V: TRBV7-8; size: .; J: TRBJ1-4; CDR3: CASSLEGDLGKLFF; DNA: TGTGCCAGCAGCTTAGAGGGCGACCTTGGGAAACTGTTTTTT
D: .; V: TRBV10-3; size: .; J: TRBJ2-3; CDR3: CAISEPAARADTQYF; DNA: TGTGCCATCAGTGAGCCTGCCGCCAGGGCAGATACGCAGTATTTT
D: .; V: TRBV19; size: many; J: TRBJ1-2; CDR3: CASSRRDNYGYTF; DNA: TGTGCCAGTAGTAGGCGTGATAACTATGGCTACACCTTC
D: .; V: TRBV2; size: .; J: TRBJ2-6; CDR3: CASRPDGNTEAF; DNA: TGTGCCAGCAGACCCGACGGGAACACTGAAGCTTTC
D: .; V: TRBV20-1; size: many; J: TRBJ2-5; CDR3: CSAREETQYF; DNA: TGCAGTGCTAGGGAGGAGACCCAGTACTTC
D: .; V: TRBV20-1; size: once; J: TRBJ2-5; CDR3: CSARGPGLRETQYF; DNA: TGCAGTGCTAGAGGGCCGGGACTCCGGGAGACCCAGTACTTC
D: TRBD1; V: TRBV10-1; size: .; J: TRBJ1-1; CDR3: CASSEGQGASKEAFF; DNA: TGCGCCAGCAGCGAAGGACAGGGGGCCTCGAAGGAAGCTTTCTTT
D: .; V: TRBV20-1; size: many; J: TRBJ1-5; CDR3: CSARGHANQPQHF; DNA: TGCAGTGCTAGGGGACACGCCAATCAGCCCCAGCATTTT
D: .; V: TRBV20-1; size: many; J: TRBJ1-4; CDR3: CSAREVTTNEKLFF; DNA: TGCAGTGCTAGAGAGGTCACAACTAATGAAAAACTGTTTTTT
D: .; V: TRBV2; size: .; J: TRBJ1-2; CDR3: CASSGRTHPNYGYTF; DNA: TGTGCCAGCAGTGGCCGGACACATCCTAACTATGGCTACACCTTC
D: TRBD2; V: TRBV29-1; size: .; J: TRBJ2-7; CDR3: CSVAQGTSGSEQYF; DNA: TGCAGCGTTGCCCAAGGGACTAGCGGGAGCGAGCAGTACTTC
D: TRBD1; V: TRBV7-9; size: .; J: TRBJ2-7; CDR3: CASSSRGSYEQYF; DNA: TGTGCCAGCAGTTCCAGGGGGTCCTACGAGCAGTACTTC
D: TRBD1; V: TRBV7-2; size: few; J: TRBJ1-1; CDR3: CASSPGTGGRTEAFF; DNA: TGTGCCAGCAGCCCAGGGACAGGGGGGCGTACTGAAGCTTTCTTT
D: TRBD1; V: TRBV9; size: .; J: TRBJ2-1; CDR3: CASSAGQVYNEQFF; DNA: TGTGCCAGCAGCGCGGGACAGGTATACAATGAGCAGTTCTTC
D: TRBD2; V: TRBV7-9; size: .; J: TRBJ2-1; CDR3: CASSFGTSGSREQFF; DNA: TGCGCCAGCAGCTTCGGGACTAGCGGGAGTCGTGAGCAGTTCTTC
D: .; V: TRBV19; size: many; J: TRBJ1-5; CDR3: CASSGGLANNQPQHF; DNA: TGTGCCAGTAGTGGAGGGCTTGCGAACAATCAGCCCCAGCATTTT
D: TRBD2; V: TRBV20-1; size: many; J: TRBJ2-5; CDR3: CSARRTSGSYQGTQYF; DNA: TGCAGTGCTAGACGCACTAGCGGGAGCTACCAAGGGACCCAGTACTTC
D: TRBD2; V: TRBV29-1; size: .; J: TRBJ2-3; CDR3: CSVRTSGRDTQYF; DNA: TGCAGCGTTCGGACTAGCGGGAGAGATACGCAGTATTTT
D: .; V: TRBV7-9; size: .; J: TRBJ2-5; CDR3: CASSPRTRGQETQYF; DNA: TGTGCCAGCAGCCCAAGGACCCGGGGTCAAGAGACCCAGTACTTC
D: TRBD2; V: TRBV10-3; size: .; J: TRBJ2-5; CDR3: CAIRFDTSGSGDQYF; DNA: TGTGCCATCAGATTCGATACTAGCGGGAGTGGGGACCAGTACTTC
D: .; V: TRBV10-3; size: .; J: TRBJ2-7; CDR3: CAISELQGRNYEQYF; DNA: TGTGCCATCAGTGAACTACAGGGAAGGAACTACGAGCAGTACTTC
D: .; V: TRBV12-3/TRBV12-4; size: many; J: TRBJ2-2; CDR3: CASSLAHGELFF; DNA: TGTGCCAGCAGTTTAGCGCACGGGGAGCTGTTTTTT
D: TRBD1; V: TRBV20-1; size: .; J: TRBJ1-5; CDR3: CSARVTGQETQHF; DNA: TGCAGTGCTAGAGTGACAGGGCAAGAGACCCAGCATTTT
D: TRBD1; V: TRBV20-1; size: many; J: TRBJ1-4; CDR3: CSARDVSTGNEKLFF; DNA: TGCAGTGCTAGAGATGTTTCGACAGGGAATGAAAAACTGTTTTTT
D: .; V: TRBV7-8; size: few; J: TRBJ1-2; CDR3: CASSRGAHGYTF; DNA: TGTGCCAGCAGCAGGGGAGCTCATGGCTACACCTTC
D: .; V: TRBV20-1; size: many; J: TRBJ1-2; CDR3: CSAQRSGELGYTF; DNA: TGCAGTGCTCAACGGTCTGGGGAACTAGGCTACACCTTC